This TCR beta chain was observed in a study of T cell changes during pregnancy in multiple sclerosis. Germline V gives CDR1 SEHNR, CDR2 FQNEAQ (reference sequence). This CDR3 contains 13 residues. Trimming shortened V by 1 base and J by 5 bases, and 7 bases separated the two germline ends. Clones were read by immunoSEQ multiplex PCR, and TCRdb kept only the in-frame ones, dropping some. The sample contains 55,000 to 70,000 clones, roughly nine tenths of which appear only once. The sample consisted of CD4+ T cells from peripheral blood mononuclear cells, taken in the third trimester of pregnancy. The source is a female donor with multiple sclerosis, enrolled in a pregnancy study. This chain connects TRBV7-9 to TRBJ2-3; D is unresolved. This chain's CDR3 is CASSLESRDTQYF. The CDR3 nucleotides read TGTGCCAGCAGCTTAGAGAGTCGAGATACGCAGTATTTT.